Sequencing of this TCR beta chain was carried out in a study of blood T cells in healthy people across ages. Next came a second PCR, run for roughly 7 to 12 cycles, which used a sample-barcoded 5' primer along with a J-beta primer mix. A single record per CDR3 protein comes from TCRdb applying MiXCR to the 5' RACE reads. The repertoire holds some 760,000 distinct CDR3 sequences, with 20% to 30% as singletons. In germline, CDR1 is LGHDT, CDR2 YNNKEL (reference sequence). Trimming shortened V by 0 bases and J by 0 bases, and 6 bases separated the two germline ends. The CDR3 loop spans 15 amino acids. This sample was also put to use in a study of T cells of mothers and their children.

Sequencing was done on a sample of blood. The J gene is TRBJ2-1, the V gene TRBV3-1; D not resolved. This TCR derives from a boy between 10 and 17 years old in good health. The CDR3 protein is CASSQDQSSYNEQFF. The CDR3 DNA sequence: TGTGCCAGCAGCCAAGACCAAAGCTCCTACAATGAGCAGTTCTTC.